Sequencing of this TCR beta chain was carried out in a study of T cells in Graves' hyperthyroidism and ophthalmopathy. It was RNA transcripts that yielded the amplified TCR beta CDR3 regions. The HTBI primer set was used in a first-round RT-PCR of the TCR CDR3. Via MiXCR, TCRdb re-called the multiplex PCR reads, giving one row per CDR3 protein. Among approximately 490,000 distinct CDR3 sequences, approximately 23% were seen once, and the ten largest hold about 49%. Germline trimming cut 7 bases from V and 8 bases from J; bases unmatched to any gene: 8. CDR3 length equals 14 residues. The germline V gene has CDR1 MNHNS and CDR2 SASEGT. The study included ophthalmopathy patients with Clinical Activity Score at least 3, NOSPECS grade at least 4 and duration under 3 months. Diagnoses were made from clinical symptoms, serum measures (thyroxine and TRAb), thyroid ultrasound and orbital computed tomography.

Study outcomes and limitations: Appearing also in blood were most of the thyroid clonotypes expanded above 0.001.

A word on this clonotype: Its cognate antigen is unknown.

The source is a woman in her seventies with Graves' ophthalmopathy. The sequencing sample was made of blood. V gene TRBV6-1 combines with J gene TRBJ1-6; 7 bases are shared with TRBD1. The chain's CDR3 is CASTTTGAYSPLHF. The CDR3 DNA reads as TGTGCCAGCACCACAACAGGGGCGTATTCACCCCTCCACTTT.